The 24 T cell receptor beta chains below all came from one sample that was sequenced in a study of cytomegalovirus exposure and HLA in healthy donors (TCRdb year 2017). Preparation of the library involved the immunoSEQ multiplex PCR assay. What TCRdb holds here is the immuneACCESS table cut down to in-frame rearrangements. Part of the clones is not present; checked against another copy, under half of the missing clones reflect an unresolved V gene, and the others are unexplained. The sample records about 330,000 clones, approximately 86% of which are singletons. The top ten clonotypes cover approximately 1.2% of the sample. Sequencing input: PBMCs. All receptors derive from a woman aged 25-40 years in good health and CMV-seropositive.

V and J are TRBV28 and TRBJ2-7; 7 nucleotides match TRBD1. J was trimmed by 4 bases and V by 2 bases; bases with no gene match: 14. In germline, CDR1 is MDHEN, CDR2 SYDVKM. There are 17 residues in the CDR3. CDR3 bases: TGTGCCAGCAGTTTAAGCCCCGACAGGGTGTCGTTGTACGAGCAGTACTTC. Translated, it gives CASSLSPDRVSLYEQYF.

This chain connects TRBV30 to TRBJ2-2; D might be TRBD1 or TRBD2, each matching 6 bases. The germline V gene has CDR1 GTSNPN and CDR2 SVGIG (reference sequence). This CDR3 spans 14 amino acids. The ends were cut back, 8 bases at V and 4 bases at J, with 17 bases in the middle. CDR3 residues: CARGPQGPTGELFF. CDR3 sequence (DNA): TGTGCCCGGGGGCCGCAGGGTCCCACCGGGGAGCTGTTTTTT.

The chain employs TRBV7-9 and TRBJ1-5; D is ambiguous. The CDR3 sequence is 13 residues long. Deletions cut 1 base from V and 5 bases from J, with 6 bases between. In germline, CDR1 is SEHNR, CDR2 FQNEAQ (reference sequence). The CDR3 bases are TGTGCCAGCAGCTTAGACCGGGATCAGCCCCAGCATTTT. Amino acid sequence: CASSLDRDQPQHF.

The chain uses TRBV4-1 and TRBJ2-7, with D tentatively TRBD2 (5 bases). This CDR3 comprises 17 residues. Germline-derived CDR1 and CDR2 are MGHRA and YSYEKL. Trimming cost V 1 base and J 2 bases, with 18 bases left between them. CDR3 nucleotide sequence: TGCGCCAGCAGCCAAGTTGGAGGAGCAGCATACCCCTACGAGCAGTACTTC. Translating it yields CASSQVGGAAYPYEQYF.

V gene TRBV29-1 combines with J gene TRBJ2-7, with 8 bases fitting TRBD2. This CDR3 contains 15 residues. The germline CDR1 and CDR2 sequences are SQVTM and ANQGSEA. The V gene end was trimmed by 3 bases and the J gene end by 6 bases; junction bases not matched to a gene: 13. This CDR3 reads CSVDRGGGPSGEQYF. The CDR3 region has the DNA TGCAGCGTTGACCGTGGCGGGGGGCCTTCCGGCGAGCAGTACTTC.

The chain is built from TRBV7-9 and TRBJ1-5, with 7 bases aligning to TRBD1. Trimming cost V 5 bases and J 7 bases; bases outside gene matches: 11. From germline, CDR1 is SEHNR and CDR2 FQNEAQ (reference sequence). This CDR3 comprises 15 residues. For the CDR3, the DNA is TGTGCCAGCAGCGAGGACAGGACGATCGGGCAGCCCCAGCATTTT. It encodes CASSEDRTIGQPQHF.

V and J are TRBV13 and TRBJ2-4; D perhaps matches TRBD2 (6 bases). V lost 5 bases and J 7 bases, leaving 12 bases between the germline ends. CDR1 PRHDT and CDR2 FYEKMQ come from the germline V gene (reference sequence). The CDR3 contains 13 residues. CDR3 nucleotide sequence: TGTGCCAGCAGCCCGAGGGAGGCGAACATTCAGTACTTC. Residues: CASSPREANIQYF.

Only one count was recorded for this clone. The chain has TRBV6-5 and TRBJ1-2; D gene unclear. Trimming shortened V by 0 bases and J by 5 bases, and 10 bases separated the two germline ends. Per germline, CDR1 MNHEY and CDR2 SVGAGI. The CDR3 has 14 amino acids. This chain's CDR3 is CASSYSGPGYGYTF. The DNA of the CDR3 is TGTGCCAGCAGTTACTCAGGGCCTGGTTATGGCTACACCTTC.

The J gene is TRBJ1-4, the V gene TRBV6-5, with D maybe TRBD1 (6 bases). CDR3 length equals 13 residues. CDR1 and CDR2 from the germline V gene are MNHEY and SVGAGI. V was pared by 4 bases and J by 7 bases, with 10 bases between. CDR3 in DNA: TGTGCCAGCAGTTGGGGGGGCGGTGAAAAACTGTTTTTT. Translating it yields CASSWGGGEKLFF.

The CDR3 reads CASSRSSGRVGNEQFF. For the CDR3, the DNA is TGTGCCAGCAGCCGTAGTAGCGGGAGAGTAGGGAATGAGCAGTTCTTC. J is TRBJ2-1 and V is TRBV14; 9 bases are shared with TRBD2. The CDR3 spans 16 residues. J gave up 7 bases and V 4 bases, and 11 bases lay outside the gene matches. CDR1 and CDR2 (germline): SGHDN, FVKESK.

The chain employs TRBV2 and TRBJ2-1; 7 bases line up with TRBD2. V dropped 6 bases and J dropped 9; count of bases not matched to a gene: 14. CDR1 is SNHLY and CDR2 is FYNNEI in the germline V gene. The CDR3 spans 15 residues. The CDR3 here is CASSFTGGSRSEQFF. Written as DNA, the CDR3 is TGTGCCAGCAGCTTCACCGGGGGGAGCAGGAGTGAGCAGTTCTTC. The variable domain in full, completed from reference TRBV2 and TRBJ2-1, reads EPEVTQTPSHQVTQMGQEVILRCVPISNHLYFYWYRQILGQKVEFLVSFYNNEISEKSEIFDDQFSVERPDGSNFTLKIRSTKLEDSAMYFCASSFTGGSRSEQFFGPGTRLTVL.

In DNA form, the CDR3 reads TGTGCCAGCAGTTCTCAGGGGGCGTCTAACTATGGCTACACCTTC. Its protein is CASSSQGASNYGYTF. The chain combines TRBV25-1 with TRBJ1-2, with 8 bases that match TRBD1. The CDR3 contains 15 residues. With V trimmed by 5 bases and J by 0 bases, 5 bases remained unmatched. Germline CDR1 is MGHDK and CDR2 is SYGVNS.

The rearrangement links TRBV29-1 to TRBJ2-5; D might be TRBD2 (7 bases). Deletions cut 6 bases from V and 1 base from J, with 15 bases between. The CDR3 is 14 residues long. Germline CDR1 and CDR2: SQVTM and ANQGSEA. The chain's CDR3 is CSVVLRGAQETQYF. As DNA, the CDR3 is TGCAGCGTGGTCCTTCGGGGGGCCCAAGAGACCCAGTACTTC. Drawing the rest from reference TRBV29-1 and TRBJ2-5, the complete variable domain is SAVISQKPSRDICQRGTSLTIQCQVDSQVTMMFWYRQQPGQSLTLIATANQGSEATYESGFVIDKFPISRPNLTFSTLTVSNMSPEDSSIYLCSVVLRGAQETQYFGPGTRLLVL.

The chain uses TRBV6-5 and TRBJ1-1; D uncertain. The CDR3 sequence is 13 residues long. Trimming cost V 0 bases and J 8 bases, with 10 bases left between them. The germline V gene encodes CDR1 MNHEY and CDR2 SVGAGI. CDR3 nucleotide sequence: TGTGCCAGCAGTTACTCTAAGTATTCCGAAGCTTTCTTT. As protein: CASSYSKYSEAFF.

The rearrangement links TRBV30 to TRBJ2-5, with 7 bases lining up with TRBD2. V dropped 1 base and J dropped 7; count of bases not matched to a gene: 3. The CDR3 is 12 amino acids. Germline values: CDR1 GTSNPN, CDR2 SVGIG (reference sequence). CDR3 region: CAWSEGGLTQYF. The CDR3 DNA follows: TGTGCCTGGAGTGAGGGAGGGTTGACCCAGTACTTC.

In this sample, this clone turned up once. The gene calls are TRBV6-5 and TRBJ2-1; TRBD2 might be the D (5 bases). CDR1 MNHEY and CDR2 SVGAGI come from the germline V gene. V was clipped by 1 base and J by 0 bases, with 7 bases between them. The CDR3 is 15 residues long. The CDR3 spells CASSYWRVSYNEQFF. The CDR3 coding sequence is TGTGCCAGCAGTTACTGGCGGGTCTCCTACAATGAGCAGTTCTTC.

The genes are TRBV6-6 and TRBJ2-7; D is perhaps TRBD2 (5 bases). The CDR3 sequence is 13 residues long. V gave up 2 bases and J gave up 6 bases, with 11 bases separating them. Germline V gene lookup returns CDR1 MNHNY and CDR2 SVGAGI (reference sequence). The CDR3 DNA follows: TGTGCCAGCAGTTACGCTTCGGGGTTCGAGCAGTACTTC. Residues: CASSYASGFEQYF.

The chain combines TRBV25-1 with TRBJ1-3; 7 bases align to TRBD1. The CDR3 extends over 14 amino acids. After removal of 8 bases from V and 3 bases from J, the junction contained 7 bases not matched to a gene. Germline CDR1 is MGHDK and CDR2 is SYGVNS. The CDR3 here is CASLGQYNGNTIYF. Here the CDR3 DNA reads TGTGCCAGCTTGGGACAGTATAATGGAAACACCATATATTTT.

The rearrangement uses TRBV2 and TRBJ2-7; no clear D gene. Per germline, CDR1 SNHLY and CDR2 FYNNEI. CDR3 length: 15 amino acids. V was shortened by 3 bases and J by 4 bases, with 16 bases between the two germline ends. The CDR3 nucleotides read TGTGCCAGCAGTGAGACTGGCGACTTTGGGTACGAGCAGTACTTC. This codes for CASSETGDFGYEQYF.

The chain joins TRBV6-1 to TRBJ2-7, with D unresolved. V lost 2 bases, J lost 2 bases, and 10 bases lay in between. The CDR3 totals 14 residues. The germline V gene encodes CDR1 MNHNS and CDR2 SASEGT. CDR3 protein: CASSESPNTYEQYF. The CDR3 bases are TGTGCCAGCAGTGAAAGTCCGAACACCTACGAGCAGTACTTC.

Here the CDR3 DNA reads TGTGCCAGCAGCGGTCCAGTACACCACCCAGATACGCAGTATTTT. This translates into CASSGPVHHPDTQYF. The chain joins TRBV9 to TRBJ2-3, with D hard to call. Germline CDR1 reads SGDLS; CDR2 reads YYNGEE. V lost 3 bases to trimming and J lost 4 bases, with 15 bases between them. This CDR3 has 15 residues.

The gene calls are TRBV19 and TRBJ2-1; 14 nucleotides align to TRBD2. In germline, CDR1 is LNHDA, CDR2 SQIVND (reference sequence). Trimming took 7 bases from V and 6 from J; bases not matched to a gene: 5. The CDR3 spans 15 residues. CDR3 sequence: CASIKGTSGGNEQFF. The CDR3 DNA is TGTGCCAGTATTAAGGGGACTAGCGGGGGCAATGAGCAGTTCTTC.

CDR3 protein: CASSAGTAPYEQYF. The CDR3 coding sequence is TGTGCCAGCAGCGCCGGGACAGCCCCCTACGAGCAGTACTTC. The V call is TRBV9, the J call TRBJ2-7; TRBD1 aligns across 7 bases. This CDR3 is 14 amino acids long. Trimming removed 3 bases from V and 2 bases from J; junction bases left unmatched: 5. The germline gives CDR1 SGDLS, CDR2 YYNGEE. The complete variable domain, with remaining parts taken from reference TRBV9 and TRBJ2-7, reads DSGVTQTPKHLITATGQRVTLRCSPRSGDLSVYWYQQSLDQGLQFLIQYYNGEERAKGNILERFSAQQFPDLHSELNLSSLELGDSALYFCASSAGTAPYEQYFGPGTRLTVT.

The J gene is TRBJ1-2, the V gene TRBV6-5; D not resolved. Germline loops: CDR1 MNHEY, CDR2 SVGAGI. The CDR3 is 15 residues long. Trimming took off 0 bases at V and 0 bases at J, with 8 bases between the two ends. CDR3 in amino acids: CASSYSAASNYGYTF. Written as DNA, the CDR3 is TGTGCCAGCAGTTACTCGGCAGCCTCTAACTATGGCTACACCTTC.